Described below is a single T cell receptor (beta chain) sequence and its context. Its antigen is not identified. The CDR3 totals 15 residues. Germline CDR1 is MNHEY and CDR2 is SMNVEV (reference sequence). J lost 1 base, V lost 4 bases, and 5 bases had no gene match. Positive selection with magnetic beads achieved the isolation of CD4+ and CD8+ cells, followed by a flow cytometry check of purity. These data belong to a study of somatic mutations in cytotoxic T cells in rheumatoid arthritis. Study conclusions and caveats: For about an eighth of the 65 patients, a single CD8+ clone accounted for more than 20% of CD8+ cells.

TCRdb's table, derived via immunoSEQ multiplex PCR, lists solely in-frame clones and lacks some. Seen here are roughly 10,000 clones, more than 75% observed once, and the top ten hold about 12%. The chain couples TRBV27 to TRBJ2-7; TRBD2 matches 9 bases. This receptor was taken from an adult with rheumatoid arthritis. The sequencing input was CD8+ T cells sorted from blood. This chain's CDR3 is CASSSWRGGSYEQYF. The CDR3 coding sequence is TGTGCCAGCAGTTCTTGGCGGGGGGGTTCCTACGAGCAGTACTTC.